Listed below are T cell receptor beta chains from one sample, sequenced in a study of shared clonotypes between healthy human individuals. Clones were read by immunoSEQ multiplex PCR, and TCRdb kept only the in-frame ones, dropping some. The repertoire has a few million clones, about 90% of them found once; the top ten carry 0.37%. Sequenced input: naive CD4+ T cells from PBMCs. Receptors originate from a man in his late teens or twenties in good health. Some clones in this sample may be carry-over from other donors' samples. The CDR3 runs from the conserved cysteine through the conserved F or W. Each record gives: D gene, J gene, clone size, V gene, CDR3 protein, CDR3 DNA. D genes are given only for firm matches. Rows give clone size only sometimes, using once, few, many, or a class for an expanded clone.

D: TRBD2; J: TRBJ2-3; size: -; V: TRBV2; CDR3: CAGGAGVGSDTQYF; DNA: TGTGCCGGTGGGGCGGGAGTGGGGTCGGATACGCAGTATTTT
D: -; J: TRBJ2-3; size: -; V: TRBV27; CDR3: CASSFGDGRTDTQYF; DNA: TGTGCCAGCAGTTTCGGTGACGGACGCACAGATACGCAGTATTTT
D: -; J: TRBJ1-1; size: few; V: TRBV29-1; CDR3: CSAGEGPNTEAFF; DNA: TGCAGCGCTGGGGAGGGACCGAACACTGAAGCTTTCTTT
D: -; J: TRBJ1-5; size: -; V: TRBV6-6; CDR3: CASSYLRGDAQPQHF; DNA: TGTGCCAGCAGTTACCTCCGGGGCGATGCCCAGCCCCAGCATTTT
D: -; J: TRBJ1-2; size: -; V: TRBV19; CDR3: CASSIDRGGGSGYTF; DNA: TGTGCCAGTAGTATAGATCGTGGGGGCGGCTCTGGCTACACCTTC
D: TRBD2; J: TRBJ2-1; size: -; V: TRBV5-1; CDR3: CASSSLAGESYNEQFF; DNA: TGCGCCAGCAGCTCATTAGCGGGAGAGTCCTACAATGAGCAGTTCTTC
D: -; J: TRBJ2-1; size: -; V: TRBV7-2; CDR3: CASSRSGGYNEQFF; DNA: TGTGCCAGCAGCCGTAGCGGAGGGTACAATGAGCAGTTCTTC
D: TRBD1; J: TRBJ1-2; size: -; V: TRBV18; CDR3: CASSPPAGGYGYTF; DNA: TGTGCCAGCTCACCACCCGCAGGGGGCTATGGCTACACCTTC
D: TRBD1; J: TRBJ1-2; size: -; V: TRBV27; CDR3: CASTGQGHYGYTF; DNA: TGTGCCAGCACAGGACAGGGGCACTATGGCTACACCTTC
D: TRBD2; J: TRBJ2-3; size: -; V: TRBV27; CDR3: CASRTRSSTDTQYF; DNA: TGTGCCAGCCGGACTAGATCTAGCACAGATACGCAGTATTTT
D: -; J: TRBJ1-4; size: -; V: TRBV5-4; CDR3: CASSLSSSRNEKLFF; DNA: TGTGCCAGCAGCTTGTCGTCGTCTCGGAATGAAAAACTGTTTTTT
D: -; J: TRBJ1-4; size: -; V: TRBV27; CDR3: CASSSRIPPEKLFF; DNA: TGTGCCAGCAGCTCACGGATCCCCCCGGAAAAACTGTTTTTT
D: -; J: TRBJ2-2; size: -; V: TRBV28; CDR3: CASETGLSTGELFF; DNA: TGTGCCAGCGAAACAGGGTTAAGCACCGGGGAGCTGTTTTTT
D: -; J: TRBJ1-5; size: -; V: TRBV6-5; CDR3: CATGQPYSNQPQHF; DNA: TGTGCCACCGGACAGCCTTATAGCAATCAGCCCCAGCATTTT
D: TRBD1; J: TRBJ2-2; size: -; V: TRBV7-7; CDR3: CASGTGGGGELFF; DNA: TGTGCCAGCGGAACAGGGGGCGGTGGGGAGCTGTTTTTT
D: -; J: TRBJ2-2; size: -; V: TRBV5-8; CDR3: CASSLVRNGELFF; DNA: TGTGCCAGCAGCTTGGTTAGAAACGGGGAGCTGTTTTTT
D: -; J: TRBJ2-3; size: -; V: TRBV2; CDR3: CASTVMTSTDTQYF; DNA: TGTGCCAGCACGGTAATGACTAGCACAGATACGCAGTATTTT
D: TRBD2; J: TRBJ2-1; size: -; V: TRBV25-1; CDR3: CASSRTSYNEQFF; DNA: TGTGCCAGCAGCCGGACTAGTTACAATGAGCAGTTCTTC